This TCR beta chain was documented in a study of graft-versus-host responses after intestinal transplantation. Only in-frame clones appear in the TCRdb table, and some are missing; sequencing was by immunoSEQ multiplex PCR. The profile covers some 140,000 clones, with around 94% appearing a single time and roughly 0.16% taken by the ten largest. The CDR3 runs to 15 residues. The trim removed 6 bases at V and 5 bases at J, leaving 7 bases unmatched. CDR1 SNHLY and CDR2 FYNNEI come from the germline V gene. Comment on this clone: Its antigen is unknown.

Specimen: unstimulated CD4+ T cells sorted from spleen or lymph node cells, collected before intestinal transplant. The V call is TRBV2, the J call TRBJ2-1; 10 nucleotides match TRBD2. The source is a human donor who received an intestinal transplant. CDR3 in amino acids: CASSLRLAGNNEQFF. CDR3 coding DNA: TGTGCCAGCAGCCTCAGACTAGCGGGTAACAATGAGCAGTTCTTC.